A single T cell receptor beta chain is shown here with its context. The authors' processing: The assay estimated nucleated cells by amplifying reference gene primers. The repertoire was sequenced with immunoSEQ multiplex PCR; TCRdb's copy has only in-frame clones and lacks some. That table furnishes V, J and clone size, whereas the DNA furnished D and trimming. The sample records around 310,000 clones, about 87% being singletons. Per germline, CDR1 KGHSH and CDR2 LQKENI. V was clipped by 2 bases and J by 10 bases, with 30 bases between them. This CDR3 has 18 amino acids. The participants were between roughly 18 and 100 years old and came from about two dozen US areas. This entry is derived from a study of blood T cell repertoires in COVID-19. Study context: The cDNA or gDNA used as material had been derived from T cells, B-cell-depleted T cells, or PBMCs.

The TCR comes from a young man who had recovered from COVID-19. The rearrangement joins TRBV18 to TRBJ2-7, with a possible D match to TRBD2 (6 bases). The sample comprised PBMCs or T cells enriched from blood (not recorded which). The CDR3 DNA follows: TGTGCCAGCTCACCAGTTACGGGCGGGGATATCAAGAACAACGGCCAGTACTTC. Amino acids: CASSPVTGGDIKNNGQYF.